This is a list of T cell receptor beta chains from one sample in a study of HIV-infected patients and healthy controls. TCRdb fed the 5' RACE reads into MiXCR, producing one record per CDR3 protein. The sample shows tens of thousands of distinct CDR3 sequences, roughly 16% of them seen only once. Material for sequencing was CD4+ T cells from blood. The receptors were gathered from a human donor in good health. Both conserved end residues are part of each CDR3. A D gene is named only where the DNA matches it firmly. Clone size is stated in some rows and not others, as once, few, many or a class when expanded.

size	V	J	D	CDR3	DNA
many	TRBV7-2	TRBJ2-3	.	CASSLELDTQYF	TGTGCCAGCAGCTTAGAACTAGATACGCAGTATTTT
many	TRBV28	TRBJ2-2	.	CASSLLVPAGELFF	TGTGCCAGCAGTTTATTGGTTCCGGCCGGGGAGCTGTTTTTT
few	TRBV20-1	TRBJ2-7	TRBD2	CSARDLAGGLAEQYF	TGCAGTGCTAGAGATCTAGCGGGAGGATTGGCCGAGCAGTACTTC
.	TRBV20-1	TRBJ1-6	TRBD1	CSARRQGTNSPLHF	TGCAGTGCTAGAAGACAGGGGACAAATTCACCCCTCCACTTT
few	TRBV15	TRBJ2-3	TRBD2	CATSRETSGGYSTDTQYF	TGTGCCACCAGCAGAGAGACTAGCGGGGGGTATAGCACAGATACGCAGTATTTT
many	TRBV3-1	TRBJ2-1	.	CASSQGAGLYNEQFF	TGTGCCAGCAGCCAAGGGGCTGGACTTTACAATGAGCAGTTCTTC
.	TRBV28	TRBJ1-2	TRBD1	CASSRDSLHYGYTF	TGTGCCAGCAGTCGGGACAGCCTTCACTATGGCTACACCTTC
many	TRBV4-3	TRBJ2-3	TRBD2	CASSQGPTAGGATQYF	TGCGCCAGCAGCCAAGGGCCAACAGCGGGGGGTGCCACGCAGTATTTT
.	TRBV15	TRBJ2-1	TRBD2	CATSRDSSGRAYYYNEQFF	TGTGCCACCAGCAGAGATTCAAGCGGGAGGGCCTATTATTACAATGAGCAGTTCTTC
.	TRBV20-1	TRBJ1-4	TRBD1	CSARDRFPYNEKLFF	TGCAGTGCTAGGGACAGGTTTCCCTATAATGAAAAACTGTTTTTT
many	TRBV2	TRBJ2-4	.	CASSEDLGKNIQYF	TGTGCCAGCAGTGAAGACTTGGGCAAAAACATTCAGTACTTC
many	TRBV18	TRBJ1-1	.	CASSPLPLNTEAFF	TGTGCCAGCTCACCCCTCCCGTTGAACACTGAAGCTTTCTTT
many	TRBV7-7	TRBJ2-5	.	CASSSGMSETQYF	TGTGCCAGCAGCTCGGGAATGTCAGAGACCCAGTACTTC
few	TRBV29-1	TRBJ2-3	.	CSVGQGTTDTQYF	TGCAGCGTTGGTCAGGGGACCACAGATACGCAGTATTTT
.	TRBV7-3	TRBJ1-1	.	CASSPGGTDTEAFF	TGTGCCAGCAGCCCCGGGGGGACGGACACTGAAGCTTTCTTT
few	TRBV14	TRBJ2-5	.	CASSQGLQETQYF	TGTGCCAGCAGCCAGGGACTTCAAGAGACCCAGTACTTC
few	TRBV30	TRBJ1-5	.	CAWTAGNNQPQHF	TGTGCCTGGACAGCAGGAAACAATCAGCCCCAGCATTTT
many	TRBV4-2	TRBJ2-3	TRBD1	CASSFGQGDSDTQYF	TGTGCCAGCAGCTTTGGACAGGGGGATTCAGATACGCAGTATTTT
many	TRBV5-5	TRBJ1-5	.	CASSWSGGSNQPQHF	TGTGCCAGCAGCTGGTCTGGGGGTAGCAATCAGCCCCAGCATTTT
once	TRBV7-6	TRBJ2-3	.	CASSAHTDTQYF	TGTGCCAGCAGCGCACACACAGATACGCAGTATTTT
few	TRBV20-1	TRBJ1-1	TRBD1	CSAKRDRGIEAFF	TGCAGTGCAAAAAGGGACAGGGGGATTGAAGCTTTCTTT
.	TRBV19	TRBJ1-4	.	CASSPRPSFTATNEKLFF	TGTGCCAGTAGTCCAAGACCCTCGTTCACTGCAACTAATGAAAAACTGTTTTTT
few	TRBV3-1	TRBJ2-7	.	CASSQNRYEQYF	TGTGCCAGCAGCCAAAATCGCTACGAGCAGTACTTC
few	TRBV18	TRBJ1-6	.	CASSPRDGKLYNSPLHF	TGTGCCAGCTCACCACGGGACGGGAAGCTATATAATTCACCCCTCCACTTT
few	TRBV7-2	TRBJ1-5	.	CASSLMTYQPQHF	TGTGCCAGCAGCTTAATGACTTATCAGCCCCAGCATTTT
few	TRBV6-5	TRBJ1-2	.	CASSSDTGYTF	TGTGCCAGCAGTTCTGATACTGGCTACACCTTC
few	TRBV7-2	TRBJ2-7	.	CASSSLPGSGNEQYF	TGTGCCAGCAGCTCCCTCCCCGGCTCGGGGAACGAGCAGTACTTC
.	TRBV10-3	TRBJ1-2	.	CAISETPDSNYGYTF	TGTGCCATCAGTGAAACCCCAGACTCTAACTATGGCTACACCTTC
many	TRBV2	TRBJ2-2	.	CAAPNPRVTGELFF	TGTGCCGCACCCAATCCGAGGGTCACCGGGGAGCTGTTTTTT
.	TRBV14	TRBJ2-1	TRBD2	CASSQLTAGVHEQFF	TGTGCCAGCAGCCAGTTAACGGCGGGAGTCCATGAGCAGTTCTTC
many	TRBV29-1	TRBJ2-2	TRBD2	CSGRLAGNTGELFF	TGCAGCGGGAGACTAGCGGGGAACACCGGGGAGCTGTTTTTT
few	TRBV4-3	TRBJ2-7	TRBD2	CASSQNLAGGPWEQYF	TGCGCCAGCAGCCAAAACCTAGCGGGGGGGCCGTGGGAGCAGTACTTC
few	TRBV7-2	TRBJ2-3	.	CASSLALRGAGEGNTQYF	TGTGCCAGCAGCTTAGCGCTCCGGGGCGCTGGCGAGGGAAATACGCAGTATTTT
few	TRBV5-6	TRBJ1-5	.	CASSLSRGAVSTSNQPQHF	TGTGCCAGCAGCTTGAGCCGAGGGGCAGTCTCGACTAGCAATCAGCCCCAGCATTTT
few	TRBV18	TRBJ2-1	.	CASSPETGGTSRFF	TGTGCCAGCTCACCAGAGACAGGCGGGACAAGCCGGTTCTTC
.	TRBV18	TRBJ2-5	.	CASSPGRVPETQYF	TGTGCCAGCTCACCAGGCCGAGTTCCGGAGACCCAGTACTTC
.	TRBV29-1	TRBJ1-2	.	CSVSGWGGVNGYTF	TGCAGCGTTTCCGGCTGGGGGGGCGTAAATGGCTACACCTTC
.	TRBV5-4	TRBJ2-3	TRBD2	CASSLYGLAGVASAQYF	TGTGCCAGCAGCCTCTACGGACTAGCGGGAGTCGCGTCGGCGCAGTATTTT
many	TRBV6-2/TRBV6-3	TRBJ2-3	.	CASSFLDTQYF	TGTGCCAGCAGTTTTTTGGATACGCAGTATTTT
few	TRBV4-3	TRBJ1-5	.	CASSQEVSYGGIQPQHF	TGCGCCAGCAGCCAAGAGGTTTCTTATGGGGGCATTCAGCCCCAGCATTTT
.	TRBV7-2	TRBJ1-2	TRBD1	CASSAAGTGDGYTF	TGTGCCAGCAGCGCAGCCGGGACAGGGGATGGCTACACCTTC
.	TRBV7-2	TRBJ2-7	TRBD2	CASSPAGLAASYEQYF	TGTGCCAGCAGCCCGGCCGGGCTAGCGGCCTCCTACGAGCAGTACTTC